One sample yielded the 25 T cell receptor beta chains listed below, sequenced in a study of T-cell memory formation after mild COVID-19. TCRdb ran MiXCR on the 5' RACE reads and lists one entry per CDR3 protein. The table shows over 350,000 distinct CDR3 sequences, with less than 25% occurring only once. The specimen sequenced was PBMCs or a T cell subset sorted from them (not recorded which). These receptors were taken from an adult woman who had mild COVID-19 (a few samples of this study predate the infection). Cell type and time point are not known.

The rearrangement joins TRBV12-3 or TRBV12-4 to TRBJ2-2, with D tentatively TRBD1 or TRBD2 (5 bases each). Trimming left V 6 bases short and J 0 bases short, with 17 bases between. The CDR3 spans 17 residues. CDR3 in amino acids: CASRSPPGTANTGELFF. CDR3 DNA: TGTGCCAGCAGGTCCCCTCCCGGGACCGCGAACACCGGGGAGCTGTTTTTT.

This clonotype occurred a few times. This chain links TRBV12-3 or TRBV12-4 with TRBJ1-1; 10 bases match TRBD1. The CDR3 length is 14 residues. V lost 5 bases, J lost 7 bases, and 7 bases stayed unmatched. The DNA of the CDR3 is TGTGCCAGCAGTCCCCGACAGGGGGCGAGTGAAGCTTTCTTT. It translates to CASSPRQGASEAFF.

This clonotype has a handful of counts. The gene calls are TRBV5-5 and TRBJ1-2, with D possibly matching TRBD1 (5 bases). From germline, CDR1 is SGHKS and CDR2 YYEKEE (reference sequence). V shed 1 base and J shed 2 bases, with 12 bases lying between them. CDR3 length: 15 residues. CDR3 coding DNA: TGTGCCAGCAGCTTGCTTCCACAGGAGAACTATGGCTACACCTTC. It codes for CASSLLPQENYGYTF.

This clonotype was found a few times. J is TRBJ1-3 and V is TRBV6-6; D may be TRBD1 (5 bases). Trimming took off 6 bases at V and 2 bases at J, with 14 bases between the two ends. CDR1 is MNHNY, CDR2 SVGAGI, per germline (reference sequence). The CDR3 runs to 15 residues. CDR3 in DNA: TGTGCCAGCAGCAGCGGGACGGGGGCTGGAAACACCATATATTTT. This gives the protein CASSSGTGAGNTIYF.

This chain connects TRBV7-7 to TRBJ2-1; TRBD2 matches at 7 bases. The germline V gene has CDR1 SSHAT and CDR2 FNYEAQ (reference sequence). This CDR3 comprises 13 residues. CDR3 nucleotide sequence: TGTGCTAGCGGACTAGTGGAAGGCAATGAGCAGTTCTTC. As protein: CASGLVEGNEQFF.

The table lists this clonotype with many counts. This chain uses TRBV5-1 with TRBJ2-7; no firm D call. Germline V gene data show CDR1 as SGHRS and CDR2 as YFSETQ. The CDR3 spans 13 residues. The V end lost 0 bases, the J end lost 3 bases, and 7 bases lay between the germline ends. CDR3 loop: CASSLDHRYEQYF. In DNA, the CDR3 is TGCGCCAGCAGCTTGGACCATCGCTACGAGCAGTACTTC.

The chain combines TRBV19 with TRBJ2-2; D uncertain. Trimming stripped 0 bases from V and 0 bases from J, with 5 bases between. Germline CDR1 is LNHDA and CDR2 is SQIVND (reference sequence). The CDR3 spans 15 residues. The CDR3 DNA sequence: TGTGCCAGTAGTATAGACCTTACGAACACCGGGGAGCTGTTTTTT. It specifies CASSIDLTNTGELFF.

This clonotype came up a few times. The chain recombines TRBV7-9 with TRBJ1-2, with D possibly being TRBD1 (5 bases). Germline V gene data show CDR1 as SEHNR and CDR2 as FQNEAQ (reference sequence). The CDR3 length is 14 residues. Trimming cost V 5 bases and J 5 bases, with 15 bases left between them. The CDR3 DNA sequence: TGTGCCAGCAGCCCCTCGACCGGGACTTATGGCTACACCTTC. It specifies CASSPSTGTYGYTF.

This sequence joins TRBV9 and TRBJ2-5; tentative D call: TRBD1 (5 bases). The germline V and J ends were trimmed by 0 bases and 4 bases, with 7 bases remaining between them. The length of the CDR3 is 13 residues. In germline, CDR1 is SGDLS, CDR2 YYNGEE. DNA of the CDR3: TGTGCCAGCAGCGTAGCTCAGGGAGAGACCCAGTACTTC. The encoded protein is CASSVAQGETQYF.

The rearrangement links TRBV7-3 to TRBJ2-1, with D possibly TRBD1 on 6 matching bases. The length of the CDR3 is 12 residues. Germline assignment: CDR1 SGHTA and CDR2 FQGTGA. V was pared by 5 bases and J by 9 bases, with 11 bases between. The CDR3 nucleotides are TGTGCCAGCAGCCCAGGGACAAGTGAGCAGTTCTTC. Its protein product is CASSPGTSEQFF.

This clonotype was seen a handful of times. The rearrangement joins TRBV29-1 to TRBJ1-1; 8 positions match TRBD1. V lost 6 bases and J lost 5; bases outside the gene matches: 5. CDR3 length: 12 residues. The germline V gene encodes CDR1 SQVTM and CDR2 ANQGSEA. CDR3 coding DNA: TGCAGCGTCGGACAGGGAAGAACTGAAGCTTTCTTT. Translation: CSVGQGRTEAFF.

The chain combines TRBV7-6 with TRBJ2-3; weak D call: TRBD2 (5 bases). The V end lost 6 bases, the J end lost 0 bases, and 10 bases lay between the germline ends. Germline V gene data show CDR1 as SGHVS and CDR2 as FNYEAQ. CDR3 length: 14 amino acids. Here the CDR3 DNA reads TGTGCCAGCAGGCCTAGCCCTAGCACAGATACGCAGTATTTT. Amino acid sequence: CASRPSPSTDTQYF.

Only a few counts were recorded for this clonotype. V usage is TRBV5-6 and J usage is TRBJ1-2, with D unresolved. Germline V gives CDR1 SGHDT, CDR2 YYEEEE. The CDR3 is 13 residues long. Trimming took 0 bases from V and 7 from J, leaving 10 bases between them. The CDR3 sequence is CASSLGYLGGYTF. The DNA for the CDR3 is TGTGCCAGCAGCTTGGGTTATCTGGGTGGCTACACCTTC.

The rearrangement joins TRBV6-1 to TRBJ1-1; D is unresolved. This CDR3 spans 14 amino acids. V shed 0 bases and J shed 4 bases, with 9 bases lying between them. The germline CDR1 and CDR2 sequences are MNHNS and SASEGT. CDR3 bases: TGTGCCAGCAGTGAAGCAGGACGGGGCACTGAAGCTTTCTTT. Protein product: CASSEAGRGTEAFF.

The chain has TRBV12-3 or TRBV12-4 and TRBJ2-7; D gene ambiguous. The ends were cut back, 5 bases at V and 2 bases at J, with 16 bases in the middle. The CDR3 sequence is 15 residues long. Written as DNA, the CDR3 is TGTGCCAGCAGTCCCCAGGCTGATCTACCCTACGAGCAGTACTTC. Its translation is CASSPQADLPYEQYF.

The CDR3 coding sequence is TGTGCCAGCAGTTTACTGAGAGGGGGCGACGGCTACACCTTC. Amino acids: CASSLLRGGDGYTF. The chain recombines TRBV12-3 or TRBV12-4 with TRBJ1-2; 7 bases agree with TRBD1. The ends lost 2 bases at V and 8 bases at J; junction bases unmatched: 8. CDR3 length equals 14 residues.

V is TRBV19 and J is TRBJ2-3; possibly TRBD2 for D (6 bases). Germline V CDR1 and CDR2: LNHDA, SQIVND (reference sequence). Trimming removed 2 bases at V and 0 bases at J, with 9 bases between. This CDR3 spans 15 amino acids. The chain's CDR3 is CASSIFRGSTDTQYF. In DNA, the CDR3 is TGTGCCAGTAGTATATTCCGGGGGAGCACAGATACGCAGTATTTT.

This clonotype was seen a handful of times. The CDR3 nucleotides are TGTGCCAGCAGTTTAGGCCAGGATAACACCGGGGAGCTGTTTTTT. Amino acid sequence: CASSLGQDNTGELFF. This chain uses TRBV12-3 or TRBV12-4 with TRBJ2-2; the D is unclear. V gave up 1 base and J gave up 2 bases, with 8 bases separating them. The CDR3 runs to 15 residues.

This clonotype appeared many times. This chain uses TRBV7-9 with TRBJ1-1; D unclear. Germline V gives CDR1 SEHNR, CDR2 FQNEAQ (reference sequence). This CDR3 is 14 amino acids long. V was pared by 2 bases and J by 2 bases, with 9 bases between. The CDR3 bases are TGTGCCAGCAGCTTAATGGGAGTTAACACTGAAGCTTTCTTT. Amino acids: CASSLMGVNTEAFF. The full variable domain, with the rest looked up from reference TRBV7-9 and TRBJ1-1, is DTGVSQNPRHKITKRGQNVTFRCDPISEHNRLYWYRQTLGQGPEFLTYFQNEAQLEKSRLLSDRFSAERPKGSFSTLEIQRTEQGDSAMYLCASSLMGVNTEAFFGQGTRLTVV.

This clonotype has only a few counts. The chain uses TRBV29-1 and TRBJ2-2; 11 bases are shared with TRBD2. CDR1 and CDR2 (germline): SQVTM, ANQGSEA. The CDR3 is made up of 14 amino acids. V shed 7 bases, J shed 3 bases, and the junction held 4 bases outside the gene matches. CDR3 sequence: CSAGGLADTGELFF. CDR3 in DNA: TGCAGCGCGGGGGGACTAGCGGACACCGGGGAGCTGTTTTTT.

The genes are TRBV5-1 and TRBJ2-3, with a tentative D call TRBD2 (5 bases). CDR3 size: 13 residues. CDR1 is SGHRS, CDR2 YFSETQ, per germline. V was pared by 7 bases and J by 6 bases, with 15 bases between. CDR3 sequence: CASGLGRSDTQYF. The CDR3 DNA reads TGCGCCAGCGGACTTGGTAGATCGGATACGCAGTATTTT.

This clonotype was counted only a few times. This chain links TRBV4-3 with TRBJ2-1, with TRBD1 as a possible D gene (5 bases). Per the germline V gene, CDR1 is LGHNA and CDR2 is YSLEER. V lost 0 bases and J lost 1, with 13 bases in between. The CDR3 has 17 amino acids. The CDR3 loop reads CASSQDLPGLSYNEQFF. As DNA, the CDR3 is TGCGCCAGCAGCCAAGATCTGCCAGGGCTATCCTACAATGAGCAGTTCTTC.

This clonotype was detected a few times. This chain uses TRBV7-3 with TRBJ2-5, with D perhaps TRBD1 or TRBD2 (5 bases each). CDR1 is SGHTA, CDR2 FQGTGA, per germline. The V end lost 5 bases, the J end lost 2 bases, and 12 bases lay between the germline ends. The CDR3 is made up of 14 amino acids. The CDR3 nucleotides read TGTGCCAGCAGCCCCCCGGGGCCTCAAGAGACCCAGTACTTC. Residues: CASSPPGPQETQYF.

CDR3 sequence (DNA): TGTGCCAGCAGCATAGACAGGGCTTCCCACGAGCAGTACTTC. Translated, it gives CASSIDRASHEQYF. The rearrangement joins TRBV5-5 to TRBJ2-7; 7 positions agree with TRBD1. This CDR3 is built from 14 residues. CDR1 SGHKS and CDR2 YYEKEE come from the germline V gene (reference sequence). Trimming removed 4 bases from V and 5 bases from J; junction bases left unmatched: 9.

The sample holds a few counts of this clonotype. CDR3 amino acids: CAWGWESNTEAFF. The CDR3 coding sequence is TGTGCCTGGGGATGGGAATCGAACACTGAAGCTTTCTTT. This chain joins TRBV30 and TRBJ1-1; unclear D gene. The germline V and J ends were trimmed by 5 bases and 1 base, with 11 bases remaining between them. Looked up from germline, CDR1 is GTSNPN and CDR2 is SVGIG (reference sequence). The length of the CDR3 is 13 residues.